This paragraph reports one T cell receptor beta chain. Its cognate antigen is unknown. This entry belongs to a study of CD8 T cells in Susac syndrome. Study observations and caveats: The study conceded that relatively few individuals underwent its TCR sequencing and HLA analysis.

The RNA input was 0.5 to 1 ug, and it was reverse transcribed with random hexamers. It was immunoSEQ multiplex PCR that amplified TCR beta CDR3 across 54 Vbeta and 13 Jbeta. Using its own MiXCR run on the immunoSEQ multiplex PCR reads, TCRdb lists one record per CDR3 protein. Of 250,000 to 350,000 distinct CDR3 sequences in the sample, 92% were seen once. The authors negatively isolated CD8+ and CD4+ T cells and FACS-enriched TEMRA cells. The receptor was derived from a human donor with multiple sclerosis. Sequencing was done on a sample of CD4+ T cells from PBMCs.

The CDR3 nucleotides read TGCGCCAGCAGTATAAGCCCTAGGACAGGGGCGTCCTACGAGCAGTACTTC. It encodes CASSISPRTGASYEQYF. The V and J genes are TRBV5-1 and TRBJ2-7; 9 nucleotides line up with TRBD1. From germline, CDR1 is SGHRS and CDR2 YFSETQ. This CDR3 is built from 17 residues. The ends lost 5 bases at V and 1 base at J; junction bases unmatched: 13.